The sequence of this T cell receptor (beta chain) was determined in a study of PD-1 blockade in classical Hodgkin lymphoma. Study-level information: On a schedule of every 2 weeks, patients received nivolumab 3 mg/kg intravenously.

Each of the patients experienced relapse following autologous stem cell transplantation, and their brentuximab vedotin exposure differed. Responses achieved at best were complete response, partial response or progressive disease. The assay was immunoSEQ multiplex PCR, and TCRdb's table has in-frame clones only and misses some. The sample lists over 60,000 clones; around 75% were seen once. Trimming pared 0 bases from V and 4 bases from J, leaving 15 bases between. From germline, CDR1 is SGHTA and CDR2 FQGNSA. The CDR3 is 16 amino acids. Study-wide results and limits: Relative to healthy donors, newly diagnosed patients reportedly had lower baseline TCR diversity, which was reported as lower still in relapsed/refractory patients. The CD4+ diversity rise by C4D1 was clearest in complete responders.

Points on this clone: Its antigen remains unknown.

This sequence originates from a human donor with classical Hodgkin lymphoma. The chain has TRBV7-2 and TRBJ1-2; TRBD1 is a possible D gene (5 bases). Sequenced here: peripheral blood mononuclear cells (PBMCs), sampled before the second cycle of nivolumab. The CDR3 coding sequence is TGTGCCAGCAGCTTAGCCGCCTCCGGGACCCTCTATGGCTACACCTTC. Translating it yields CASSLAASGTLYGYTF.